This T cell receptor beta chain was sequenced in a study of blood T cell repertoires in COVID-19. The CDR3 has 19 residues. The germline V gene has CDR1 SGHRS and CDR2 YFSETQ. The V gene end was trimmed by 0 bases and the J gene end by 3 bases; junction bases not matched to a gene: 11. Sequencing was performed with immunoSEQ multiplex PCR; in TCRdb, only in-frame clones are kept and a portion is missing. Of around 250,000 clones listed, 86% are singletons. The V call is TRBV5-1, the J call TRBJ2-2; 10 bases align to TRBD2. This receptor was identified in a man aged 55 to 69 with acute or convalescent COVID-19. The sequencing input was peripheral blood. The CDR3 DNA follows: TGCGCCAGCAGCTTGGATGGGGGGCTAGCGGGAGCCTACACCGGGGAGCTGTTTTTT. It translates to CASSLDGGLAGAYTGELFF.